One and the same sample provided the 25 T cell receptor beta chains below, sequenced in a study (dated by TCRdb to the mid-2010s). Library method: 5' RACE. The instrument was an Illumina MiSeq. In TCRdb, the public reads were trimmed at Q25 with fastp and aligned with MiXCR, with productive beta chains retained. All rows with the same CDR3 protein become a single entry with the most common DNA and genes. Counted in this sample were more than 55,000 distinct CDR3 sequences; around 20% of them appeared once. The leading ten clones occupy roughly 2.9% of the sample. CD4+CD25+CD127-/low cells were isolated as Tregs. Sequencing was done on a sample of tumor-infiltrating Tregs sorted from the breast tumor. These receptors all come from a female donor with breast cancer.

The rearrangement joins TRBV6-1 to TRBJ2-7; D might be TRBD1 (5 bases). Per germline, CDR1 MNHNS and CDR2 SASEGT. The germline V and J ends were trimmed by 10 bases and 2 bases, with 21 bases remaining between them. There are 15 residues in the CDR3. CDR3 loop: CATQSADRDAYEQYF. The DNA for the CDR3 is TGTGCCACCCAAAGTGCAGACAGAGATGCCTACGAGCAGTACTTC.

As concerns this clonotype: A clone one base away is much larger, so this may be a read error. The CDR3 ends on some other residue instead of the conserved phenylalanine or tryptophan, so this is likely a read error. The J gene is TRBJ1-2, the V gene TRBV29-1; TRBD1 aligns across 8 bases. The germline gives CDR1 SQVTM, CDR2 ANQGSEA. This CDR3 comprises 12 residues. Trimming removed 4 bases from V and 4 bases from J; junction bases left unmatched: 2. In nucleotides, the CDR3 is TGCAGCGTTGCGGACAGGGTCTATGGCTACACCCTC. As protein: CSVADRVYGYTL.

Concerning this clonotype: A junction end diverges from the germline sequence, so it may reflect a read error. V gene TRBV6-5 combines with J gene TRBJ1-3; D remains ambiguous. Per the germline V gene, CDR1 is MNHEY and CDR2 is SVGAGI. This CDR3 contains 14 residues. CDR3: CSSSLGGSGNTMYF. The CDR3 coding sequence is TGTTCCAGTTCCCTGGGAGGCTCTGGAAACACCATGTATTTT.

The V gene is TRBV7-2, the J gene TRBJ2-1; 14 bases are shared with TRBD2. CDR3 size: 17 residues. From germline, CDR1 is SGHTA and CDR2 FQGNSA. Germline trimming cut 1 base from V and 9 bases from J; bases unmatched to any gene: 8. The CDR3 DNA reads TGTGCCAGCAGCTTAGTGGGGACTAGCGGGGGAGAATTTGAGCAGTTCTTC. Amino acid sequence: CASSLVGTSGGEFEQFF.

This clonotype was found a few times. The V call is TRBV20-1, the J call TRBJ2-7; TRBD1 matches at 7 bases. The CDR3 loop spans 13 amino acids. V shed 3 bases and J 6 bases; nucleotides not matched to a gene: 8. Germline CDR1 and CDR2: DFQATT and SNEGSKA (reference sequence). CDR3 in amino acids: CSASPKTGREQYF. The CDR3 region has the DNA TGCAGTGCTAGCCCTAAGACAGGGCGCGAGCAGTACTTC.

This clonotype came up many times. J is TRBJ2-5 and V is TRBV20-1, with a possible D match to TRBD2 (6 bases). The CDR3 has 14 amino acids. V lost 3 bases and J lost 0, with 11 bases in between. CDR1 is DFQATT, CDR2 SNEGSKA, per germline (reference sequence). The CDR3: CSARAGSYQETQYF. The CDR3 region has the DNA TGCAGTGCTAGGGCGGGGTCGTACCAAGAGACCCAGTACTTC.

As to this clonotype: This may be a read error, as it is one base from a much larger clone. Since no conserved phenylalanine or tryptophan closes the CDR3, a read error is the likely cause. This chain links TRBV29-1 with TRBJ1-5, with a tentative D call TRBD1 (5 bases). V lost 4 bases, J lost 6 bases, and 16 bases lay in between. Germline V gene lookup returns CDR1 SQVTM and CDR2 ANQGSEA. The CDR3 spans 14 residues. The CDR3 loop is CSVVGTTPFQPQHL. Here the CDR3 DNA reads TGCAGCGTTGTCGGGACGACACCCTTTCAGCCCCAGCATCTT.

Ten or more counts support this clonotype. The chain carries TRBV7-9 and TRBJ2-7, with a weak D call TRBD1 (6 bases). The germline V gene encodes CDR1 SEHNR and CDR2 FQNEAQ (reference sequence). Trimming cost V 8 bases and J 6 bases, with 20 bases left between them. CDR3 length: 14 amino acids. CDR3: CASGRGGWQGEQYF. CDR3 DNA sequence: TGTGCCAGCGGCCGAGGGGGATGGCAGGGCGAGCAGTACTTC.

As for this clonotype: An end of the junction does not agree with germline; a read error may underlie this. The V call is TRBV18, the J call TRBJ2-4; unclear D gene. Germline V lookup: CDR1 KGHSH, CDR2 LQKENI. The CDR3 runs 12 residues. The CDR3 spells CASSPSTEEKHF. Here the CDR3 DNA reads TGTGCCAGCTCACCGAGTACTGAGGAGAAACACTTC. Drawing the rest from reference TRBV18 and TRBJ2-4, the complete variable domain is NAGVMQNPRHLVRRRGQEARLRCSPMKGHSHVYWYRQLPEEGLKFMVYLQKENIIDESGMPKERFSAEFPKEGPSILRIQQVVRGDSAAYFCASSPSTEEKHFGAGTRLSVL.

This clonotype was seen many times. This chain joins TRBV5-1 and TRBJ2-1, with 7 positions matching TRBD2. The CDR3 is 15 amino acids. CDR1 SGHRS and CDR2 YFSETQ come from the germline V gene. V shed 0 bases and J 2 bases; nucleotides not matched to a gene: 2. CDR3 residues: CASSLDGRTYNEQFF. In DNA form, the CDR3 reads TGCGCCAGCAGCTTGGACGGGAGGACCTACAATGAGCAGTTCTTC. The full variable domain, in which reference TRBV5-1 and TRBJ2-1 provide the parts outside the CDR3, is KAGVTQTPRYLIKTRGQQVTLSCSPISGHRSVSWYQQTPGQGLQFLFEYFSETQRNKGNFPGRFSGRQFSNSRSEMNVSTLELGDSALYLCASSLDGRTYNEQFFGPGTRLTVL.

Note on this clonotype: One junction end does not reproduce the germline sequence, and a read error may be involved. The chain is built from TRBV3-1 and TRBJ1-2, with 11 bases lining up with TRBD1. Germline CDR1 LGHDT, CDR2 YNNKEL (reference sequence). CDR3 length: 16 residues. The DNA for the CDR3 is TGCGCCTGCAGCCGCTATCCGGGACAGGGGGTGAATGGCTACACCTTC. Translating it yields CACSRYPGQGVNGYTF.

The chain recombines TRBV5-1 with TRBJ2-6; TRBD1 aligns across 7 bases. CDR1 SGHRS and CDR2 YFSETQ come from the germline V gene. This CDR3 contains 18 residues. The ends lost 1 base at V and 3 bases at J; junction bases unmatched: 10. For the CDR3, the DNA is TGCGCCAGCAGCTTGTTGATGACAGGGAGAGGTGGGGCCAACGTCCTGACTTTC. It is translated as CASSLLMTGRGGANVLTF.

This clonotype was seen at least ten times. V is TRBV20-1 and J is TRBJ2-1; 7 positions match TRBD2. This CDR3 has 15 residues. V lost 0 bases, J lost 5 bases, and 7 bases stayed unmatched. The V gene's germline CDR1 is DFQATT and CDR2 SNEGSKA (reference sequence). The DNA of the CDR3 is TGCAGTGCTAGAGATCCTGCGGGAGCTGACAATGAGCAGTTCTTC. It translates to CSARDPAGADNEQFF.

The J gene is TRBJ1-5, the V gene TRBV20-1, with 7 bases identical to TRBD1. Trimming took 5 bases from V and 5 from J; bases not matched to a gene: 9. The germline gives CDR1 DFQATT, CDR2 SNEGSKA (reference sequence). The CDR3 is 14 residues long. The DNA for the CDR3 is TGCAGTGCTTTAATTACAGGGGAGCATCAGCCCCAGCATTTT. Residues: CSALITGEHQPQHF.

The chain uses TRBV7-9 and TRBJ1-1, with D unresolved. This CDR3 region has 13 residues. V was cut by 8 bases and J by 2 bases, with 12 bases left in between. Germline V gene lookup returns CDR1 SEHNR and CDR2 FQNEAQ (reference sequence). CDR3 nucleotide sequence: TGTGCCAGCCTTCCAGCGGGAAACACTGAAGCTTTCTTT. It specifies CASLPAGNTEAFF. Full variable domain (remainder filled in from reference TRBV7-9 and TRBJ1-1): DTGVSQNPRHKITKRGQNVTFRCDPISEHNRLYWYRQTLGQGPEFLTYFQNEAQLEKSRLLSDRFSAERPKGSFSTLEIQRTEQGDSAMYLCASLPAGNTEAFFGQGTRLTVV.

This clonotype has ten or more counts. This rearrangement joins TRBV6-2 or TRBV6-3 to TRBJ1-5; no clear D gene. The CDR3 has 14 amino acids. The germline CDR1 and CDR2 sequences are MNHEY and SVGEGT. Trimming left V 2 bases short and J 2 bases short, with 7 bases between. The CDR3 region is CASSYPWGNQPQHF. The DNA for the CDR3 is TGTGCCAGCAGTTACCCGTGGGGCAATCAGCCCCAGCATTTT.

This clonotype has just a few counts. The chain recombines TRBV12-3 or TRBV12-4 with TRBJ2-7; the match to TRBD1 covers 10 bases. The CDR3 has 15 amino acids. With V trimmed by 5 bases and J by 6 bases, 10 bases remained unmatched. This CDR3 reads CASSRPGQGYPEQYF. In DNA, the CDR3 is TGTGCCAGCAGTCGTCCGGGACAGGGGTATCCCGAGCAGTACTTC.

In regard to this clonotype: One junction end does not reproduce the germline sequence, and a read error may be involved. CDR3 sequence: CSAVDSRTGTQYF. CDR3 bases: TGCAGCGCCGTGGACAGCCGCACAGGTACGCAGTATTTT. The V gene is TRBV20-1, the J gene TRBJ2-3; a possible D gene is TRBD1 (6 bases). The CDR3 is 13 residues long. CDR1 is DFQATT and CDR2 is SNEGSKA in the germline V gene (reference sequence).

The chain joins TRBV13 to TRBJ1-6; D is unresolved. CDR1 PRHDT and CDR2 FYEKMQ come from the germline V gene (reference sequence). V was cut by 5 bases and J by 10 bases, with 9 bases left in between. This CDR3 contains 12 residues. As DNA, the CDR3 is TGTGCCAGCAGCCCAGTGGGGTCACCCCTCCACTTT. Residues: CASSPVGSPLHF.

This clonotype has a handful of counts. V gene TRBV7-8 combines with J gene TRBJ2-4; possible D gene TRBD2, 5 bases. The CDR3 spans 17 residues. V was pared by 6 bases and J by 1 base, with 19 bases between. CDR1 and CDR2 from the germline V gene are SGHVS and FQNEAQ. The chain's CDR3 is CASSRGPVVEAKNIQYF. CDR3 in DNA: TGTGCCAGCAGTAGAGGGCCGGTAGTGGAGGCCAAAAACATTCAGTACTTC.

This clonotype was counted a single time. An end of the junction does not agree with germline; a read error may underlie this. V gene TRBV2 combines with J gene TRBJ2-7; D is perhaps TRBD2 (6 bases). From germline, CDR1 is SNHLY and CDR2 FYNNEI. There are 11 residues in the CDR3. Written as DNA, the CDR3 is TGTGCCAGCCGGGGGTCCTACGAGCAGGACTTC. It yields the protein CASRGSYEQDF.

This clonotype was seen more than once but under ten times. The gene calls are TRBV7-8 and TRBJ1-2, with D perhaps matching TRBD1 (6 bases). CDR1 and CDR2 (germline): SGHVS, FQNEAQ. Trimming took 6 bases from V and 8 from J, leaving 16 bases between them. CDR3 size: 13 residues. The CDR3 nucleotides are TGTGCCAGCAGTCCAGGCCCCACAGGGGGCTACACCTTC. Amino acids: CASSPGPTGGYTF.

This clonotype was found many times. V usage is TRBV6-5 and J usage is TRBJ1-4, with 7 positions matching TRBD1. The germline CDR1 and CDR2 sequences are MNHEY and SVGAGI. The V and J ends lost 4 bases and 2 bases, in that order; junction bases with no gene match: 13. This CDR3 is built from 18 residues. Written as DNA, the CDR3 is TGTGCCAGCAGTTCTCGCGACCCACCGGGACAGACTAATGAAAAACTGTTTTTT. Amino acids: CASSSRDPPGQTNEKLFF.

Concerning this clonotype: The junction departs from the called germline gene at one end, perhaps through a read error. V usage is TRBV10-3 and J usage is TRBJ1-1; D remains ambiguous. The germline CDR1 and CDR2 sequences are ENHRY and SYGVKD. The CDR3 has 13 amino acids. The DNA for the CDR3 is TGTGCCACCAGTGAGACTCGGGACACTGAAGCTTTCTTT. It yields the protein CATSETRDTEAFF.

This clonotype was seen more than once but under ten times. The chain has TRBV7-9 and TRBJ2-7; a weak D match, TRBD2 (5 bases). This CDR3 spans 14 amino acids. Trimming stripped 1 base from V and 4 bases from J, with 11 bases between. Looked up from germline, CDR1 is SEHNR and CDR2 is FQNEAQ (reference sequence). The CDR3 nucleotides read TGTGCCAGCAGCTTAGGAGGGTCCGGATACGAGCAGTACTTC. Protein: CASSLGGSGYEQYF.